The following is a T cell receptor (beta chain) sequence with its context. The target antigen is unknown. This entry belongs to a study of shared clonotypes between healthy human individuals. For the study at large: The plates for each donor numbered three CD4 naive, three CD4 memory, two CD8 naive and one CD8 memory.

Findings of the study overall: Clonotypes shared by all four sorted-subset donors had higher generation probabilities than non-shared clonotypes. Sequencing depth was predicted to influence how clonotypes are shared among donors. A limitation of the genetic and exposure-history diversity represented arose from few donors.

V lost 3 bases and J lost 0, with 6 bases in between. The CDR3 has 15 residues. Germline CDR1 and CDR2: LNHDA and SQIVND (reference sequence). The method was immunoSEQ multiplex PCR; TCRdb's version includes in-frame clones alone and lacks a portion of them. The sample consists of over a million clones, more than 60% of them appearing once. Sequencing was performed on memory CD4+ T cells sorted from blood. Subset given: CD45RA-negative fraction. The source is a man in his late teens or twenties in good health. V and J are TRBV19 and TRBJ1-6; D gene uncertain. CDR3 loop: CASSMGSSYNSPLHF. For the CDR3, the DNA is TGTGCCAGTAGTATGGGGAGCTCCTATAATTCACCCCTCCACTTT.